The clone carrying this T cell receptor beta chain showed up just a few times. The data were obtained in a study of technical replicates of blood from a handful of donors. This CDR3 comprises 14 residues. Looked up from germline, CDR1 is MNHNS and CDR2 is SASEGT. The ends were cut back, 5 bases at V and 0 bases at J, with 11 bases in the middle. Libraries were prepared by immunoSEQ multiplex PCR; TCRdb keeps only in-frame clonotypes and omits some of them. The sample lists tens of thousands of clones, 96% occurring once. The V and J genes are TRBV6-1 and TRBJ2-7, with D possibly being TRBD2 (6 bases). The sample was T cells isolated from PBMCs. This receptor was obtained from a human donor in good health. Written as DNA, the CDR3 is TGTGCCAGCAGTCCGGGACTTCGCTCCTACGAGCAGTACTTC. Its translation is CASSPGLRSYEQYF.